The T cell receptor (beta chain) under discussion was sequenced for a study of cytomegalovirus exposure and HLA in healthy donors. Study information: In a later analysis, it was reported that the roughly 120 validation repertoires had been produced on the same platform as the 670 or so repertoires belonging to the first cohort.

The protocol was immunoSEQ multiplex PCR, while the TCRdb copy is restricted to in-frame clones and leaves out a portion. The table includes 90,000 to 130,000 clones, more than 70% detected once. A 120-subject validation cohort, separate from the approximately 700-subject first cohort, supplied the donors. For this clone: The antigen is unknown.

This CDR3 is built from 16 residues. CDR1 is SGDLS and CDR2 is YYNGEE in the germline V gene. V lost 0 bases, J lost 3 bases, and 5 bases stayed unmatched. Findings of the study overall: Cytomegalovirus association was assigned to about 150 TCR beta chains. The tendency of first-cohort TCR clusters to co-occur in the 120 or so validation repertoires emerged from a later analysis.

V and J are TRBV9 and TRBJ2-3; TRBD2 aligns across 9 bases. Sequenced input: PBMCs. The source of this sequence is a woman between 18 and 30 years old in good health and CMV-seronegative. The CDR3, as DNA: TGTGCCAGCAGCGTAGTTTCGGCGGGAGGGACAGATACGCAGTATTTT. This sequence encodes CASSVVSAGGTDTQYF.